This TCR beta chain was identified in a study of shared clonotypes between healthy human individuals. The CDR3 runs to 15 residues. Germline values: CDR1 SEHNR, CDR2 FQNEAQ (reference sequence). V dropped 1 base and J dropped 7 bases, with 17 bases sitting between them. CD45RO-negative, CCR7-positively selected cells formed the naive CD8 fraction, excluding terminally differentiated effector memory CD45RA+ cells. Genomic DNA of each subset was evenly split across several immunoSEQ plates. Replicate PCRs from sorted subsets contained roughly 200 ng DNA, which is roughly 30,000 T cell genomes. Using immunoSEQ multiplex PCR, the repertoire was profiled, and TCRdb retains in-frame clones only, with some absent. The table shows around 2,100,000 clones, with about 95% occurring only once.

This TCR was sampled from a man aged 18 to 29 in good health. V is TRBV7-9 and J is TRBJ2-7; unclear D gene. The sample taken for sequencing was naive CD8+ T cells sorted from blood. DNA of the CDR3: TGTGCCAGCAGCTTAGATTCGTATCCCATGAGGGAGCAGTACTTC. As protein: CASSLDSYPMREQYF.